The following is a T cell receptor beta chain sequence with its context. These data originate in a study of blood T cell repertoires in COVID-19. On the study more broadly: The origin of the acute and convalescent COVID-19 samples was the United States, Italy and Spain. Sources were T cells, B-cell-depleted T cells, or PBMCs; the material itself was cDNA or gDNA.

Authors' data handling: Estimated nucleated cell counts came from reference gene primer amplification. Sequencing was performed with immunoSEQ multiplex PCR; in TCRdb, only in-frame clones are kept and a portion is missing. V, J and clone size were drawn from that table, and D and trimming were deduced from the DNA. The sample has fewer than 250,000 clones, about 85% seen once; the top ten hold around 0.7%. The specimen was peripheral blood. The TCR sequence derives from a man aged 35-49 years with acute or convalescent COVID-19.

CDR3 DNA: TGTGCCATCAGTGAGTTGCCCGACAGGGAGAACACCGGGGAGCTGTTTTTT. As protein: CAISELPDRENTGELFF. This chain connects TRBV10-3 to TRBJ2-2; 7 positions match TRBD1. The V segment lost 1 base and the J segment 1 base; nucleotides outside the gene matches: 6. The length of the CDR3 is 17 residues. CDR1 and CDR2 (germline): ENHRY, SYGVKD.